This is a list of T cell receptor beta chains from one sample in a study of neoadjuvant anti-PD-1 for oral cavity cancer. TCRdb's table, derived via immunoSEQ multiplex PCR, lists solely in-frame clones and lacks some. Among 9,500 to 15,000 clones listed, around 75% were seen once. Sample: PBMCs, taken after nivolumab (anti-PD-1) treatment. The receptor set was obtained from a person between 40 and 80 years old with oral cavity squamous cell carcinoma. The CDR3 runs from the conserved cysteine through the conserved F or W. D genes are given only for firm matches. Rows may omit the clone size; those that give it use once, few, many or a size class.

abundance	j_gene	v_gene	d_gene	CDR3aa	CDR3nt
.	TRBJ2-2	TRBV2	TRBD2	CASSASGGVWELFF	TGTGCCAGCAGTGCCAGCGGGGGGGTTTGGGAGCTGTTTTTT
.	TRBJ2-2	TRBV10-3	TRBD2	CAIRGSGGLTGELFF	TGTGCCATCAGGGGTAGCGGGGGGCTCACCGGGGAGCTGTTTTTT
.	TRBJ1-5	TRBV2	.	CASSGWTGGNQPQHF	TGTGCCAGCAGTGGGTGGACCGGAGGAAATCAGCCCCAGCATTTT
.	TRBJ2-7	TRBV9	.	CASSRGAGYEQYF	TGTGCCAGCAGCAGGGGGGCGGGGTACGAGCAGTACTTC
.	TRBJ2-7	TRBV11-2	.	CASRLLNARSYEQYF	TGTGCCAGCAGACTCTTGAATGCAAGATCCTACGAGCAGTACTTC
.	TRBJ2-3	TRBV6-6	.	CASTPQRAGYTDTQYF	TGTGCCAGCACTCCCCAAAGGGCGGGGTACACAGATACGCAGTATTTT
.	TRBJ1-1	TRBV27	.	CASSSRLNTEAFF	TGTGCCAGCAGTTCCCGTTTGAACACTGAAGCTTTCTTT
.	TRBJ2-1	TRBV29-1	.	CSVEDISNEQFF	TGCAGCGTTGAAGATATCAGCAATGAGCAGTTCTTC
few	TRBJ2-7	TRBV10-3	.	CAISESISGSYEQYF	TGTGCCATCAGTGAGTCGATTTCCGGCTCCTACGAGCAGTACTTC
.	TRBJ2-7	TRBV6-1	.	CASRTSYEQYF	TGTGCCAGCAGAACCTCCTACGAGCAGTACTTC
.	TRBJ1-1	TRBV30	.	CAGRVNTEAFF	TGTGCCGGCAGGGTGAACACTGAAGCTTTCTTT
.	TRBJ1-3	TRBV5-1	.	CASSLFTGTGNTIYF	TGCGCCAGCAGCTTATTTACAGGGACTGGAAACACCATATATTTT
once	TRBJ1-1	TRBV7-8	.	CASSLRQGLGTEAFF	TGTGCCAGCAGCTTAAGGCAGGGGTTGGGGACTGAAGCTTTCTTT
.	TRBJ1-1	TRBV28	TRBD1	CASTGTVGTEAFF	TGTGCCAGCACAGGGACAGTTGGGACTGAAGCTTTCTTT
.	TRBJ2-4	TRBV11-2	.	CASSLIRERYIQYF	TGTGCCAGCAGCTTAATCAGGGAAAGATACATTCAGTACTTC
.	TRBJ2-1	TRBV27	.	CASSQIIRSSYNEQFF	TGTGCCAGCAGTCAGATAATCCGAAGCTCCTACAATGAGCAGTTCTTC
.	TRBJ2-3	TRBV4-1	TRBD2	CASSHLITRLAVDTDTQYF	TGCGCCAGCAGCCACTTGATTACAAGGCTAGCGGTAGACACAGATACGCAGTATTTT
.	TRBJ1-5	TRBV7-7	.	CASSFARPYSNQPQHF	TGTGCTAGCAGCTTCGCACGCCCCTATAGCAATCAGCCCCAGCATTTT
.	TRBJ2-7	TRBV30	TRBD1	CAWSVLFPGQGMRYF	TGTGCCTGGAGTGTACTATTTCCGGGACAGGGGATGCGGTACTTC
.	TRBJ2-2	TRBV5-1	.	CASRDDFYTGELFF	TGCGCCAGTAGGGACGACTTCTACACCGGGGAGCTGTTTTTT
.	TRBJ1-2	TRBV7-9	.	CASSSRTEYYGYTF	TGTGCCAGCAGCTCACGGACGGAATACTATGGCTACACCTTC
.	TRBJ1-1	TRBV6-1	.	CASSEGGANTEAFF	TGTGCCAGCAGTGAAGGAGGGGCTAACACTGAAGCTTTCTTT
once	TRBJ2-1	TRBV6-6	TRBD2	CATVLAGGDEQFF	TGTGCCACCGTCTTAGCGGGAGGGGATGAGCAGTTCTTC
.	TRBJ1-3	TRBV5-5	.	CASSLLLSGNTIYF	TGTGCCAGCAGCTTGTTACTCTCTGGAAACACCATATATTTT
few	TRBJ1-5	TRBV30	.	CAWSGGHVQPQHF	TGTGCCTGGAGTGGGGGACACGTTCAGCCCCAGCATTTT
.	TRBJ1-5	TRBV6-5	.	CASSPGGSYQPQHF	TGTGCCAGCAGCCCAGGAGGGTCCTATCAGCCCCAGCATTTT
few	TRBJ2-2	TRBV6-1	.	CASSGYTGELFF	TGTGCCAGCAGTGGCTACACCGGGGAGCTGTTTTTT
.	TRBJ1-5	TRBV2	.	CASSQNSNQPQHF	TGTGCCAGCTCCCAGAATAGCAATCAGCCCCAGCATTTT
.	TRBJ2-7	TRBV6-6	.	CASSYSPHSGAEQYF	TGTGCCAGCAGTTACAGTCCTCACTCGGGCGCCGAGCAGTACTTC
.	TRBJ2-1	TRBV25-1	.	CASSEQGFEQFF	TGTGCCAGCAGTGAACAAGGGTTTGAGCAGTTCTTC
.	TRBJ2-2	TRBV5-1	TRBD1	CASSLDGQGRYTGELFF	TGCGCCAGCAGCTTGGACGGACAGGGACGCTACACCGGGGAGCTGTTTTTT
.	TRBJ2-1	TRBV11-2	.	CASRSFGGRYNEQFF	TGTGCCAGCAGGTCCTTTGGAGGAAGATACAATGAGCAGTTCTTC
.	TRBJ2-3	TRBV7-9	TRBD2	CASSSRGAGGTDTQYF	TGTGCCAGCAGCTCACGTGGGGCGGGAGGCACAGATACGCAGTATTTT
few	TRBJ2-6	TRBV7-6	.	CASSPGRLGANVLTF	TGTGCCAGCAGCCCAGGCCGGTTGGGGGCCAACGTCCTGACTTTC
few	TRBJ2-2	TRBV7-9	TRBD1	CASSPRGQGVGELFF	TGTGCCAGCAGCCCGAGGGGACAGGGGGTCGGGGAGCTGTTTTTT
.	TRBJ2-3	TRBV4-1	.	CASSQPLRVGGASSTDTQYF	TGCGCCAGCAGCCAACCCCTCCGCGTGGGGGGAGCCTCTAGCACAGATACGCAGTATTTT
.	TRBJ2-1	TRBV7-7	TRBD1	CASSTHTGANEQFF	TGTGCCAGCAGCACTCACACAGGGGCGAATGAGCAGTTCTTC
.	TRBJ2-3	TRBV11-2	.	CASSSRYRGTDTQYF	TGTGCCAGCAGCTCCCGCTATAGGGGCACAGATACGCAGTATTTT
.	TRBJ2-7	TRBV11-2	.	CASSGLRQKVGEQYF	TGTGCCAGCAGCGGGCTAAGACAGAAGGTAGGCGAGCAGTACTTC
.	TRBJ2-3	TRBV27	.	CASRLTTHTDTQYF	TGTGCCAGCAGACTGACTACCCACACAGATACGCAGTATTTT
.	TRBJ1-6	TRBV11-3	.	CASSLGDNSPLHF	TGTGCCAGCAGCTTAGGAGATAATTCACCCCTCCACTTT
.	TRBJ2-2	TRBV27	.	CASSFTDTGELFF	TGTGCCAGCAGTTTTACGGACACCGGGGAGCTGTTTTTT
few	TRBJ2-2	TRBV28	.	CASSSFQWPGELFF	TGTGCCAGCAGTTCCTTTCAATGGCCCGGGGAGCTGTTTTTT
few	TRBJ1-1	TRBV9	TRBD1	CASSPRQGMNTEAFF	TGTGCCAGCAGCCCCCGACAGGGAATGAACACTGAAGCTTTCTTT
.	TRBJ2-2	TRBV7-3	.	CASTHAANTGELFF	TGTGCCAGCACCCACGCCGCGAACACCGGGGAGCTGTTTTTT